The rows below give T cell receptor beta chains drawn from one sample of a study of T cell responses to AZD1222 COVID-19 vaccine. TCRdb's copy holds only in-frame clones and misses some; the assay was immunoSEQ multiplex PCR. The sample has some 120,000 clones; less than 95% are singletons. This specimen was peripheral blood, taken on day 0 of MenACWY control vaccination. All receptors derive from an adult in good health. The CDR3 runs from the conserved cysteine through the conserved F or W. D genes are given only for firm matches. Some rows mark clone size as missing; the rest say once, few, many or name a class of expanded clone.

j_call,clone_size,d_call,v_call,cdr3_nt,cdr3_aa
TRBJ2-1,NA,NA,TRBV7-3,TGTGCCAGCAGCCCCGTCTGGACCCCAACCAATGAGCAGTTCTTC,CASSPVWTPTNEQFF
TRBJ2-5,NA,TRBD1,TRBV11-2,TGTGCCAGCAGCTTAGCTGGGACAGGACGGTCGCGAGACCAAGAGACCCAGTACTTC,CASSLAGTGRSRDQETQYF
TRBJ2-1,NA,NA,TRBV4-2,TGTGCCAGCAGCCAAGGAGGACCGATAGCCTACAATGAGCAGTTCTTC,CASSQGGPIAYNEQFF
TRBJ1-5,few,NA,TRBV24-1,TGTGCCACCAGTGATAACCGGGACGACAATCAGCCCCAGCATTTT,CATSDNRDDNQPQHF
TRBJ1-4,NA,TRBD1,TRBV6-5,TGTGCCAGCAGTTATGCCGCTGGGACAGCCAATGAAAAACTGTTTTTT,CASSYAAGTANEKLFF
TRBJ2-1,NA,NA,TRBV7-9,TGTGCCAGCAGCCGAACACTGGCAGGCTACAATGAGCAGTTCTTC,CASSRTLAGYNEQFF
TRBJ2-2,NA,NA,TRBV18,TGTGCCAGCTCACCAGTTCCGGCAGGGGAGTTAACCGGGGAGCTGTTTTTT,CASSPVPAGELTGELFF
TRBJ2-3,NA,NA,TRBV10-1,TGCGCCAGCAGTCGCGGGGGCCCCACAGATACGCAGTATTTT,CASSRGGPTDTQYF
TRBJ1-2,NA,NA,TRBV30,TGTGCCTGGAGTGTAAAGGCGTCGGACTATGGCTACACCTTC,CAWSVKASDYGYTF
TRBJ2-2,NA,TRBD1,TRBV5-1,TGCGCCAGCAGCCAGACGGCCCAGGGGGACACCGGGGAGCTGTTTTTT,CASSQTAQGDTGELFF
TRBJ1-3,NA,NA,TRBV7-9,TGTGCCAGCAAGGATTGGCGAAACACCATATATTTT,CASKDWRNTIYF
TRBJ2-1,NA,NA,TRBV7-2,TGTGCCAGCAGCCCATCCTACAATGAGCAGTTCTTC,CASSPSYNEQFF
TRBJ1-2,NA,TRBD1,TRBV2,TGTGCCAGCAGTCCAGGGGGCCTCTATGGCTACACCTTC,CASSPGGLYGYTF
TRBJ1-6,NA,TRBD1,TRBV15,TGTGCCACCAGCAGGGGACAGGGAAGGTCACCCCTCCACTTT,CATSRGQGRSPLHF
TRBJ1-5,few,NA,TRBV7-2,TGTGCCAGCAGCTTCCTGGCAGGGAGCAATCAGCCCCAGCATTTT,CASSFLAGSNQPQHF
TRBJ1-6,NA,TRBD1,TRBV27,TGTGCCAGCCATTCGGGGACAGGATCTAATTCACCCCTCCACTTT,CASHSGTGSNSPLHF
TRBJ2-2,NA,TRBD1,TRBV2,TGTGCCAGCAGGGAGCCGGGACAGGCTTCCGGGGAGCTGTTTTTT,CASREPGQASGELFF
TRBJ2-7,NA,NA,TRBV4-2,TGTGCCAGCAGCCAAGGGGCGGACTACGAGCAGTACTTC,CASSQGADYEQYF
TRBJ2-5,NA,TRBD2,TRBV5-4,TGTGCCAGCAGCTTGGATTCTAGCGGGTACCAAGAGACCCAGTACTTC,CASSLDSSGYQETQYF
TRBJ1-6,NA,NA,TRBV4-1,TGCGCCAGCAGCCAAGGACCAAAAGTAAATTCACCCCTCCACTTT,CASSQGPKVNSPLHF
TRBJ2-2,few,NA,TRBV2,TGTGCCAGCGAGCTTGAGAACACCGGGGAGCTGTTTTTT,CASELENTGELFF
TRBJ1-4,medium-sized,TRBD1,TRBV15,TGTGCCACCAGCACAGGGACAGGGGATAATGAAAAACTGTTTTTT,CATSTGTGDNEKLFF
TRBJ2-1,NA,NA,TRBV5-6,TGTGCCAGCAGCCTCGGGACAGGCCCGGGGGGGCCCCAGTACAATGAGCAGTTCTTC,CASSLGTGPGGPQYNEQFF
TRBJ2-7,few,NA,TRBV7-8,TGTGCCAGCGGAATAGGGGTCTCAGGGCTCTACGAGCAGTACTTC,CASGIGVSGLYEQYF
TRBJ1-4,NA,NA,TRBV28,TGTGCCAGCAGTTTTGATCTAGATGCAACTAATGAAAAACTGTTTTTT,CASSFDLDATNEKLFF
TRBJ1-5,NA,NA,TRBV29-1,TGCAGCGTTCTAATTGGCAATCAGCCCCAGCATTTT,CSVLIGNQPQHF
TRBJ1-2,once,NA,TRBV27,TGTGCCAGCAGTTTGGGCAGGGGACTTAACTATGGCTACACCTTC,CASSLGRGLNYGYTF
TRBJ1-4,NA,TRBD1,TRBV7-9,TGTGCCAGCAGCTCAAAGGACAGGGGAATTGGCGAAAAACTGTTTTTT,CASSSKDRGIGEKLFF
TRBJ1-5,NA,NA,TRBV28,TGTGCCAGCAGGGGGGAATGGGGGCCAGGACAGCCCCAGCATTTT,CASRGEWGPGQPQHF
TRBJ2-5,NA,TRBD2,TRBV7-2,TGTGCCAGCAGCTTAGGTGGGGGGGACTTTGAGACCCAGTACTTC,CASSLGGGDFETQYF
TRBJ1-3,NA,NA,TRBV6-5,TGTGCCAGCAGTTACTCGGGGGGATCTGGAAACACCATATATTTT,CASSYSGGSGNTIYF
TRBJ2-3,NA,NA,TRBV9,TGTGCCAGCAGCGTATTCCTAGCTGGGGGCCCAGATACGCAGTATTTT,CASSVFLAGGPDTQYF
TRBJ1-6,NA,TRBD1,TRBV6-5,TGTGCCAGCAGAACCCCGGGACAGAGTTCACCCCTCCACTTT,CASRTPGQSSPLHF
TRBJ1-2,NA,NA,TRBV2,TGTGCCAGCAGTGCCGTTGACCCTGAAGACTATGGCTACACCTTC,CASSAVDPEDYGYTF
TRBJ1-1,NA,TRBD1,TRBV6-5,TGTGCCAGCAGCCAGACAGGGGGCATCGAAGCTTTCTTT,CASSQTGGIEAFF
TRBJ2-6,NA,NA,TRBV5-1,TGCGCCAGCAGCTTGGACGGGGCTGGGGCCAACGTCCTGACTTTC,CASSLDGAGANVLTF
TRBJ1-2,NA,TRBD1,TRBV5-6,TGTGCCAGCAGCATCCGGGACAGGGGGCGCCTCAACTATGGCTACACCTTC,CASSIRDRGRLNYGYTF
TRBJ2-5,NA,NA,TRBV10-3,TGTGCCATCAGTGATGGACCCCAAGAGACCCAGTACTTC,CAISDGPQETQYF
TRBJ1-2,few,NA,TRBV19,TGTGCCAGTAGACTTCTCGGGGTCGGCCAGAACTATGGCTACACCTTC,CASRLLGVGQNYGYTF
TRBJ1-2,NA,NA,TRBV6-5,TGTGCCAGCAGTTACTCGCGGACAGACTATGGCTACACCTTC,CASSYSRTDYGYTF
TRBJ1-5,NA,NA,TRBV15,TGTGCCACCAGCAGAGCAGGTGTGGCAGGAATTAGCAATCAGCCCCAGCATTTT,CATSRAGVAGISNQPQHF
TRBJ2-3,NA,TRBD2,TRBV5-4,TGTGCCAGCAGCTTGGGGACTAGCGGGGCCCGCACAGATACGCAGTATTTT,CASSLGTSGARTDTQYF
TRBJ2-2,NA,TRBD2,TRBV6-6,TGTGCCAGCATCCCTGGGGCGGGAGGGCACACCGGGGAGCTGTTTTTT,CASIPGAGGHTGELFF
TRBJ1-2,NA,TRBD1,TRBV28,TGTGCCAGCCACGGACAGGGGTATGGCTACACCTTC,CASHGQGYGYTF
TRBJ1-5,NA,NA,TRBV11-2,TGTGCCAGCGATCAGCCCCAGCATTTT,CASDQPQHF
TRBJ2-7,NA,TRBD2,TRBV5-1,TGCGCCAGCAGCTTGGGACTAGCGGGAGTTTCCGAGCAGTACTTC,CASSLGLAGVSEQYF
TRBJ2-2,NA,TRBD2,TRBV4-1,TGCGCCAGCAGCCAAGACCGAGGGACTAGGGTTGCCGGGGAGCTGTTTTTT,CASSQDRGTRVAGELFF
TRBJ2-1,NA,TRBD2,TRBV4-1,TGCGCCAGCAGCCAACCACTAGCGGGAGGATCGCACAATGAGCAGTTCTTC,CASSQPLAGGSHNEQFF
TRBJ2-1,NA,NA,TRBV6-4,TGTGCCAACCCTTCACGGACTCATGACAATGAGCAGTTCTTC,CANPSRTHDNEQFF
TRBJ2-6,NA,TRBD1,TRBV24-1,TGTGCCACCAGTGGCGGACAGGGGCAGGAGGCCAACGTCCTGACTTTC,CATSGGQGQEANVLTF
TRBJ2-1,NA,TRBD2,TRBV3-1/TRBV3-2,TGTGCCAGCAGCCAAGAGCTAGCGGTACCCCTGGGCTACAATGAGCAGTTCTTC,CASSQELAVPLGYNEQFF
TRBJ2-1,NA,NA,TRBV20-1,TGCAGTGCTAGTAGGGGATTTTCCTACAATGAGCAGTTCTTC,CSASRGFSYNEQFF